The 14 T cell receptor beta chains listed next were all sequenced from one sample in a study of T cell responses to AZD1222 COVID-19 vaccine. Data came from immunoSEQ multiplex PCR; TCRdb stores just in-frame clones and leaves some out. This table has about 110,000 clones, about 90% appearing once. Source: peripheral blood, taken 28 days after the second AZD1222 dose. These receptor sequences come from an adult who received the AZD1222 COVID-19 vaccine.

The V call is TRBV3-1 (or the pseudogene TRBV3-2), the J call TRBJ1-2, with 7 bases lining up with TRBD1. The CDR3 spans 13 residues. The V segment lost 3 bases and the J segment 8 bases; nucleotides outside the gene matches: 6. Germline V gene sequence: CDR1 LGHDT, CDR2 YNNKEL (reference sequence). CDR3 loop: CASSQTGSGGYTF. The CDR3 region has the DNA TGTGCCAGCAGCCAGACAGGGTCGGGGGGCTACACCTTC.

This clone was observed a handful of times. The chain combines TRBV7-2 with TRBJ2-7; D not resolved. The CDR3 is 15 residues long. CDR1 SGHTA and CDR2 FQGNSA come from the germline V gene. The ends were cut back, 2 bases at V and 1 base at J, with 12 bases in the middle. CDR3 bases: TGTGCCAGCAGCTTACTCCTCTACCCATCCTACGAGCAGTACTTC. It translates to CASSLLLYPSYEQYF.

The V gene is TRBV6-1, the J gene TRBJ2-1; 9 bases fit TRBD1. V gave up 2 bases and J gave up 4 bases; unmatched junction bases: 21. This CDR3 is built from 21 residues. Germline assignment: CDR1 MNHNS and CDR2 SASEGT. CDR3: CASSELLTGLFRDRAYNEQFF. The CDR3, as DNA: TGTGCCAGCAGTGAATTATTAACAGGTTTGTTTCGGGACAGGGCATACAATGAGCAGTTCTTC.

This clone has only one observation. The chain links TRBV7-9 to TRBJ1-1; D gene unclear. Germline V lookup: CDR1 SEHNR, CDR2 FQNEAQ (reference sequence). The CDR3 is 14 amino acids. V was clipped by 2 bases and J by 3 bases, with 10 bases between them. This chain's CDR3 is CASSLSGSYTEAFF. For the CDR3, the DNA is TGTGCCAGCAGCTTATCGGGGTCTTACACTGAAGCTTTCTTT. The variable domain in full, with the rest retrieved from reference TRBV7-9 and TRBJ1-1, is DTGVSQNPRHKITKRGQNVTFRCDPISEHNRLYWYRQTLGQGPEFLTYFQNEAQLEKSRLLSDRFSAERPKGSFSTLEIQRTEQGDSAMYLCASSLSGSYTEAFFGQGTRLTVV.

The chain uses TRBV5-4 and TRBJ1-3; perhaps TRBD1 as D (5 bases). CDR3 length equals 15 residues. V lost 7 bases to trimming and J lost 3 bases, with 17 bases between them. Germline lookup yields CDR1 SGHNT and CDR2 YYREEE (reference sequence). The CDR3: CASSPGGGLGNTIYF. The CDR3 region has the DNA TGTGCCAGCTCGCCCGGGGGGGGTCTTGGAAACACCATATATTTT.

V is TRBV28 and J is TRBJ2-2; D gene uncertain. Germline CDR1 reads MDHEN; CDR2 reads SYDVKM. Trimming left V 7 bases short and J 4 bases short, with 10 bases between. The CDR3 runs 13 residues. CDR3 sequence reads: CASNGMGTGELFF. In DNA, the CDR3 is TGTGCCAGCAATGGTATGGGCACCGGGGAGCTGTTTTTT.

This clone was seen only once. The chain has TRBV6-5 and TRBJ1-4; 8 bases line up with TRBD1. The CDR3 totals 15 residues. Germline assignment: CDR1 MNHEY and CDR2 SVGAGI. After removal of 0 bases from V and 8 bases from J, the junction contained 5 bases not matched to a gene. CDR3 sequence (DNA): TGTGCCAGCAGTTACTCTGGGACAGGTGGGGAAAAACTGTTTTTT. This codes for CASSYSGTGGEKLFF.

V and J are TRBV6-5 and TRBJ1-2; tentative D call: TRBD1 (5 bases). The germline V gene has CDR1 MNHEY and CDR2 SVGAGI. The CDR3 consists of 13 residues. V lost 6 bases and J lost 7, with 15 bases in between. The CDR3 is CASRGTATRGYTF. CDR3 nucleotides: TGTGCCAGCAGAGGGACTGCGACACGTGGCTACACCTTC.

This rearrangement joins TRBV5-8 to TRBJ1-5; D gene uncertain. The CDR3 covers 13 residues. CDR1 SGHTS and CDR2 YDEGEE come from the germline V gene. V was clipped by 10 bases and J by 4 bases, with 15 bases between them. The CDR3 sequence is CACTGVGNQPQHF. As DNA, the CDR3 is TGTGCCTGCACCGGGGTCGGAAATCAGCCCCAGCATTTT.

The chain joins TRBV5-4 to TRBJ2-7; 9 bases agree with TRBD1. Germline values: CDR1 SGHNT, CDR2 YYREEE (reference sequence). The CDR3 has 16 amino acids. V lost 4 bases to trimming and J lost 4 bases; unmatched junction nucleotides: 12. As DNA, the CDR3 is TGTGCCAGCAGCCGGCGGAAGGACAGGGGCCTTTACGAGCAGTACTTC. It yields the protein CASSRRKDRGLYEQYF.

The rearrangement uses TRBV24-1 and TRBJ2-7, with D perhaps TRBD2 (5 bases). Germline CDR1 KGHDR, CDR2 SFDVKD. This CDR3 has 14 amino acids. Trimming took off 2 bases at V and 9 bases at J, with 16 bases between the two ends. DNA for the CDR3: TGTGCCACCAGTGATTCGGGATTCACAAAAGGGCAGTACTTC. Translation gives CATSDSGFTKGQYF.

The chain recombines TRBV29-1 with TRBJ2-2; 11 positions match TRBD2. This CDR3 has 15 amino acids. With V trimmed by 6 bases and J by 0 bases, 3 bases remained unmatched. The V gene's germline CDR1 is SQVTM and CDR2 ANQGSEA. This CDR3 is CSVQLAGANTGELFF. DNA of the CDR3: TGCAGCGTCCAACTAGCGGGGGCGAACACCGGGGAGCTGTTTTTT.

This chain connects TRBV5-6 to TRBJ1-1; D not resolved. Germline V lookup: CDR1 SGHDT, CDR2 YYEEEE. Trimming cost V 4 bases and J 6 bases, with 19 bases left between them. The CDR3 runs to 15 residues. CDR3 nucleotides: TGTGCCAGCAGCCCTACTAATCTATATTTGGCTGAAGCTTTCTTT. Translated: CASSPTNLYLAEAFF.

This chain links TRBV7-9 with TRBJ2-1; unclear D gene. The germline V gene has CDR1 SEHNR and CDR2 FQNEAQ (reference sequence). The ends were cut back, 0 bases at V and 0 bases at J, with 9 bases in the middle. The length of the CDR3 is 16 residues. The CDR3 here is CASSLAYSHSYNEQFF. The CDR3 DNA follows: TGTGCCAGCAGCTTAGCTTATTCCCACTCCTACAATGAGCAGTTCTTC.